A selection of T cell receptor beta chains follows, all from one sample in a study of metastatic and nonmetastatic thyroid tumors. With MiXCR, TCRdb reprocessed the PCR reads. The sample has 24,000 or so clones; 10% to 15% are singletons. Sequenced sample: blood. The receptors were sampled from a female donor with papillary thyroid cancer or a benign thyroid nodule (not recorded which). Some clones in this sample may be carry-over from other donors' samples. CDR3s include the opening cysteine and the closing phenylalanine or tryptophan. The order of the fields is clone size, CDR3 length, D gene, V gene, J gene, CDR3 protein, CDR3 DNA. D genes are given only for firm matches. Clone size is not always given. Where it is, it says once, few, many or a class for expanded clones.

size: few
length: 18
D: NA
V: TRBV5-6
J: TRBJ2-1
CDR3: CASSRDRVVAGFYNEQFF
DNA: TGTGCCAGCAGCCGGGACAGGGTGGTAGCGGGATTCTACAATGAGCAGTTCTTC

size: many
length: 15
D: NA
V: TRBV7-6
J: TRBJ1-6
CDR3: CASTVPIGRDSPLHF
DNA: TGTGCCAGCACCGTTCCCATCGGACGCGATTCACCCCTCCACTTT

size: many
length: 14
D: TRBD1
V: TRBV4-2
J: TRBJ1-1
CDR3: CASSNPGGTPEAFF
DNA: TGTGCCAGCAGTAACCCAGGGGGAACCCCTGAAGCTTTCTTT

size: many
length: 15
D: NA
V: TRBV18
J: TRBJ2-5
CDR3: CASSPGAETQETQYF
DNA: TGTGCCAGCTCCCCGGGGGCCGAAACCCAAGAGACCCAGTACTTC

size: many
length: 14
D: NA
V: TRBV30
J: TRBJ1-1
CDR3: CAWSPRQDHTEAFF
DNA: TGTGCCTGGAGCCCTAGACAGGACCACACTGAAGCTTTCTTT

size: many
length: 15
D: TRBD2
V: TRBV6-1
J: TRBJ2-3
CDR3: CASRTVAGGTDTQYF
DNA: TGTGCCAGCAGGACGGTGGCGGGAGGCACAGATACGCAGTATTTT

size: many
length: 14
D: TRBD1
V: TRBV9
J: TRBJ1-2
CDR3: CASSPDREVRGYTF
DNA: TGTGCCAGCAGCCCGGACAGGGAAGTGCGTGGCTACACCTTC

size: many
length: 14
D: TRBD1
V: TRBV19
J: TRBJ1-6
CDR3: CASSLTGDRSPLHF
DNA: TGTGCCAGTAGCTTGACAGGGGATCGTTCACCCCTCCACTTT

size: medium-sized
length: 15
D: NA
V: TRBV6-1
J: TRBJ2-7
CDR3: CASSGKKAQAYEQYF
DNA: TGTGCCAGCAGTGGAAAGAAAGCTCAAGCCTACGAGCAGTACTTC

size: many
length: 13
D: NA
V: TRBV9
J: TRBJ1-5
CDR3: CASSPRPNQPQHF
DNA: TGTGCCAGCAGCCCCCGGCCGAATCAGCCCCAGCATTTT

size: many
length: 15
D: TRBD1
V: TRBV6-1
J: TRBJ2-7
CDR3: CASSIEGQGPYEQYF
DNA: TGTGCCAGCAGCATCGAAGGACAGGGACCCTACGAGCAGTACTTC

size: many
length: 13
D: TRBD2
V: TRBV12-3/TRBV12-4
J: TRBJ2-7
CDR3: CASRKGLDYEQYF
DNA: TGTGCCAGCAGAAAAGGACTAGACTACGAGCAGTACTTC

size: many
length: 13
D: TRBD1
V: TRBV5-1
J: TRBJ2-1
CDR3: CASSAGTGNEQFF
DNA: TGCGCCAGCAGCGCCGGGACAGGGAACGAGCAGTTCTTC

size: medium-sized
length: 17
D: TRBD2
V: TRBV11-2
J: TRBJ2-7
CDR3: CASSLEALRERANEQYF
DNA: TGTGCCAGCAGCTTAGAGGCTTTGCGGGAGAGGGCCAACGAGCAGTACTTC

size: many
length: 14
D: TRBD1
V: TRBV4-3
J: TRBJ2-2
CDR3: CASRGGQDTGELFF
DNA: TGCGCCAGCCGAGGGGGACAGGACACCGGGGAGCTGTTTTTT

size: many
length: 14
D: NA
V: TRBV5-1
J: TRBJ2-2
CDR3: CASSLAENTGELFF
DNA: TGCGCCAGCAGCTTGGCTGAAAACACCGGGGAGCTGTTTTTT

size: many
length: 15
D: NA
V: TRBV10-3
J: TRBJ1-1
CDR3: CAISGHRAMNTEAFF
DNA: TGTGCCATCAGTGGTCACAGGGCCATGAACACTGAAGCTTTCTTT

size: many
length: 15
D: NA
V: TRBV30
J: TRBJ2-3
CDR3: CAWSVPRRGTDTQYF
DNA: TGTGCCTGGAGTGTACCTAGGAGGGGTACAGATACGCAGTATTTT

size: many
length: 12
D: NA
V: TRBV29-1
J: TRBJ2-7
CDR3: CSVASAGYEQYF
DNA: TGCAGCGTTGCATCCGCAGGCTACGAGCAGTACTTC

size: few
length: 15
D: TRBD2
V: TRBV10-3
J: TRBJ2-3
CDR3: CVISGGGNLADTQYF
DNA: TGTGTCATCAGTGGGGGGGGTAATTTGGCAGATACGCAGTATTTT

size: many
length: 13
D: TRBD2
V: TRBV5-1
J: TRBJ2-1
CDR3: CASSLREGREQFF
DNA: TGCGCCAGCAGCTTGAGGGAGGGCCGTGAGCAGTTCTTC

size: many
length: 14
D: TRBD1
V: TRBV6-2/TRBV6-3
J: TRBJ2-2
CDR3: CASRQQGATGELFF
DNA: TGTGCCAGCAGACAACAGGGGGCAACCGGGGAGCTGTTTTTT

size: many
length: 13
D: NA
V: TRBV2
J: TRBJ2-5
CDR3: CASMLQGRETQYF
DNA: TGTGCCAGCATGTTACAGGGTCGAGAGACCCAGTACTTC

size: many
length: 13
D: TRBD2
V: TRBV6-6
J: TRBJ2-7
CDR3: CASSYREGIEQYF
DNA: TGTGCCAGCAGTTACCGGGAGGGTATAGAGCAGTACTTC

size: many
length: 15
D: TRBD1
V: TRBV28
J: TRBJ1-5
CDR3: CASSSVGRGRQPQHF
DNA: TGTGCCAGCAGTTCTGTTGGTAGGGGGCGACAGCCCCAGCATTTT

size: many
length: 15
D: NA
V: TRBV24-1
J: TRBJ1-3
CDR3: CATSDGDPSGNTIYF
DNA: TGTGCCACCAGTGATGGGGACCCTTCTGGAAACACCATATATTTT

size: many
length: 13
D: NA
V: TRBV6-4
J: TRBJ1-1
CDR3: CASSDTGGTEAFF
DNA: TGTGCCAGCAGTGACACGGGGGGCACTGAAGCTTTCTTT

size: many
length: 13
D: NA
V: TRBV9
J: TRBJ2-5
CDR3: CASSVVGEETQYF
DNA: TGTGCCAGCAGCGTAGTCGGGGAAGAGACCCAGTACTTC

size: many
length: 12
D: NA
V: TRBV24-1
J: TRBJ1-2
CDR3: CATSWAGGGYTF
DNA: TGTGCCACCAGTTGGGCAGGCGGGGGCTACACCTTC

size: many
length: 14
D: NA
V: TRBV27
J: TRBJ1-5
CDR3: CASSPQGAGQPQHF
DNA: TGTGCCAGCAGTCCACAGGGTGCGGGTCAGCCCCAGCATTTT

size: many
length: 13
D: NA
V: TRBV12-3/TRBV12-4
J: TRBJ1-1
CDR3: CASTLRAPPEAFF
DNA: TGTGCCAGCACCCTACGGGCCCCACCTGAAGCTTTCTTT

size: many
length: 12
D: NA
V: TRBV6-1
J: TRBJ2-3
CDR3: CASSPQSDTQYF
DNA: TGTGCCAGCAGTCCTCAATCAGATACGCAGTATTTT

size: many
length: 14
D: NA
V: TRBV6-1
J: TRBJ2-1
CDR3: CASRQGLFANEQFF
DNA: TGTGCCAGCAGGCAGGGTTTGTTCGCGAATGAGCAGTTCTTC

size: NA
length: 15
D: NA
V: TRBV5-1
J: TRBJ2-1
CDR3: CASKPAAGSRDEHFF
DNA: TGCGCCAGCAAACCCGCGGCGGGGTCTCGGGATGAGCATTTCTTC

size: many
length: 14
D: NA
V: TRBV6-4
J: TRBJ2-2
CDR3: CASKKDGSTGELFF
DNA: TGTGCCAGCAAAAAGGACGGTTCCACCGGGGAGCTGTTTTTT

size: many
length: 17
D: TRBD1
V: TRBV12-3/TRBV12-4
J: TRBJ1-2
CDR3: CASSLAGGTGRGYGYTF
DNA: TGTGCCAGCAGTTTAGCGGGGGGGACAGGGCGAGGCTATGGCTACACCTTC

size: NA
length: 22
D: TRBD2
V: TRBV4-1
J: TRBJ2-1
CDR3: CASSQVPPTFSLAGGPKYEQFF
DNA: TGCGCCAGCAGCCAAGTCCCTCCGACGTTCTCACTAGCGGGAGGGCCTAAATATGAGCAGTTCTTC

size: many
length: 15
D: NA
V: TRBV20-1
J: TRBJ1-5
CDR3: CSASPRLDGGEAQHF
DNA: TGCAGTGCTAGCCCCCGCTTGGACGGTGGTGAGGCCCAGCATTTT

size: many
length: 14
D: NA
V: TRBV12-3/TRBV12-4
J: TRBJ2-1
CDR3: CASSLSQLYNEQFF
DNA: TGTGCCAGCAGTTTATCACAATTGTACAATGAGCAGTTCTTC

size: many
length: 13
D: NA
V: TRBV25-1
J: TRBJ2-3
CDR3: CASSATGADTQYF
DNA: TGTGCCAGCAGTGCAACCGGGGCAGATACGCAGTATTTT

size: NA
length: 15
D: NA
V: TRBV2
J: TRBJ2-5
CDR3: CDRSDDREGQETQYF
DNA: TGTGACAGAAGTGACGACAGGGAGGGCCAAGAGACCCAGTACTTC

size: many
length: 14
D: NA
V: TRBV9
J: TRBJ2-7
CDR3: CASSVDIFSYEQYF
DNA: TGTGCCAGCAGTGTCGACATTTTCTCCTACGAGCAGTACTTC

size: many
length: 13
D: NA
V: TRBV12-3/TRBV12-4
J: TRBJ1-2
CDR3: CASSFSGEDGYTF
DNA: TGTGCCAGCAGTTTTTCCGGGGAGGATGGCTACACCTTC

size: many
length: 17
D: TRBD2
V: TRBV11-2
J: TRBJ2-4
CDR3: CASSLNSGRVAKNIQYF
DNA: TGTGCCAGCAGCCTCAATAGCGGGAGAGTAGCCAAAAACATTCAGTACTTC

size: many
length: 14
D: NA
V: TRBV30
J: TRBJ1-1
CDR3: CAWRGGQTNTEAFF
DNA: TGTGCCTGGAGGGGGGGTCAGACAAACACTGAAGCTTTCTTT

size: NA
length: 13
D: NA
V: TRBV6-1
J: TRBJ1-6
CDR3: CASSTPGLSPLHF
DNA: TGTGCCAGCAGTACCCCGGGTCTATCACCCCTCCACTTT

size: NA
length: 14
D: TRBD1
V: TRBV6-4
J: TRBJ2-7
CDR3: CASSFRQGAREQYF
DNA: TGTGCCAGCAGTTTCCGACAGGGGGCTCGTGAGCAGTACTTC

size: many
length: 14
D: NA
V: TRBV12-3/TRBV12-4
J: TRBJ1-1
CDR3: CASSSQLANTEAFF
DNA: TGTGCCAGCAGTTCTCAATTGGCGAACACTGAAGCTTTCTTT

size: NA
length: 16
D: NA
V: TRBV4-2
J: TRBJ1-4
CDR3: CASSQGDRGGGEKLFF
DNA: TGTGCCAGCAGCCAAGGCGACCGGGGAGGGGGAGAAAAACTGTTTTTT

size: many
length: 16
D: NA
V: TRBV18
J: TRBJ2-3
CDR3: CASSPPVRTATDTQYF
DNA: TGTGCCAGCTCACCACCTGTACGGACAGCCACAGATACGCAGTATTTT

size: NA
length: 12
D: NA
V: TRBV3-1
J: TRBJ2-3
CDR3: CASSYDQGAQYF
DNA: TGTGCCAGCAGCTACGACCAAGGTGCGCAGTATTTT